These T cell receptor beta chains were read from a single sample in a study of control samples from healthy donors and cancer patients. Measured with immunoSEQ multiplex PCR; TCRdb has only the in-frame clones, and not every one. The table lists some 130,000 clones, 80% to 95% of them singletons, with approximately 2% in the top ten. Sequenced input: blood. The receptors originated from a woman in her forties or fifties in good health. Both conserved end residues are part of each CDR3. The D gene is left open where the match is weak. Size is stated for part of the rows, as once, few or many counts, or as a class when the clone is expanded.

j_call	d_call	clone_size	v_call	cdr3_nt	cdr3_aa
TRBJ1-1	-	-	TRBV5-1	TGCGCCAGCAGCCCTCTAAGGGTGAACACTGAAGCTTTCTTT	CASSPLRVNTEAFF
TRBJ2-5	-	-	TRBV5-1	TGCGCCAGCAGCATCGGAGGGGGGGAGACCCAGTACTTC	CASSIGGGETQYF
TRBJ1-4	-	-	TRBV19	TGTGCCAGTAGTAATTACAGGGCAACTAATGAAAAACTGTTTTTT	CASSNYRATNEKLFF
TRBJ2-3	-	-	TRBV7-9	TGTGCCAGCAGCTTGGAACTCAATACGCAGTATTTT	CASSLELNTQYF
TRBJ1-1	-	once	TRBV13	TGTGCCAGCAGCTTAGGCGGTGGGACCCAAGCTTTCTTT	CASSLGGGTQAFF
TRBJ1-1	-	-	TRBV29-1	TGCAGCGCCGGACATCTGAACACTGAAGCTTTCTTT	CSAGHLNTEAFF
TRBJ1-1	-	-	TRBV28	TGTGCCAGCAGTTTACCTCACGGGAACACTGAAGCTTTCTTT	CASSLPHGNTEAFF
TRBJ1-2	-	-	TRBV9	TGTGCCAGCAGCCCCGGAAGGGCACGGGGAGGCTACACCTTC	CASSPGRARGGYTF
TRBJ1-1	TRBD1	-	TRBV18	TGTGCCAGCTCGTACCCGGGACAGGGAGGGTTTGAAGCTTTCTTT	CASSYPGQGGFEAFF
TRBJ2-5	-	-	TRBV7-6	TGTGCCAGCAGCTCTAGAGGAGAGACCCAGTACTTC	CASSSRGETQYF
TRBJ1-1	TRBD1	-	TRBV10-3	TGTGCCACCGTGGGAGGACAGGGGACCACTGAAGCTTTCTTT	CATVGGQGTTEAFF
TRBJ1-6	-	-	TRBV30	TGTGCCTGGAGGGGGCTAAACTTGAATTCACCCCTCCACTTT	CAWRGLNLNSPLHF
TRBJ2-7	TRBD2	-	TRBV30	TGTGCCTGGGGGGGAGGACTAGCGGTACTCTACGAGCAGTACTTC	CAWGGGLAVLYEQYF
TRBJ1-1	-	-	TRBV7-2	TGTGCCAGCAGCCCCTTAACTGAAGCTTTCTTT	CASSPLTEAFF
TRBJ2-5	TRBD1	-	TRBV5-4	TGTGCCAGCAGCTATGATACAGGGGGGGAGACCCAGTACTTC	CASSYDTGGETQYF
TRBJ1-6	-	-	TRBV4-1	TGCGCCAGCAGCCCCCCCCGGACACTCAACCTAGATAATTCACCCCTCCACTTT	CASSPPRTLNLDNSPLHF
TRBJ1-2	TRBD1	-	TRBV7-9	TGTGCCAGCAGCTCACTGACCGGGACAGGGTTGGGCTATGGCTACACCTTC	CASSSLTGTGLGYGYTF
TRBJ1-5	-	-	TRBV2	TGTGCCAGCAGTGAAAACGTGTTACGGCCCCAGCATTTT	CASSENVLRPQHF
TRBJ2-1	-	-	TRBV27	TGTGCCAGCAGCCGGGGTCGGGTGAGGGATGTTAATGATGAGCAGTTCTTC	CASSRGRVRDVNDEQFF
TRBJ2-5	-	-	TRBV5-1	TGCGCCAGCAGCTTTCAAGAGACCCAGTACTTC	CASSFQETQYF
TRBJ2-7	-	many	TRBV5-1	TGCGCCAGCAGCCCGGGGGAGGGGGCTCTTAACGAGCAGTACTTC	CASSPGEGALNEQYF
TRBJ1-3	TRBD1	-	TRBV5-6	TGTGCCAGCAGCTGGACAGGGAGGACTGGAAACACCATATATTTT	CASSWTGRTGNTIYF
TRBJ2-3	-	-	TRBV30	TGTGCCTGGAGTGTAGGGTTCGGGAGCGGCTCAGATACGCAGTATTTT	CAWSVGFGSGSDTQYF
TRBJ2-3	TRBD2	-	TRBV3-1/TRBV3-2	TGTGCCAGCAGCCTTCGGGGGGGCGTAGATACGCAGTATTTT	CASSLRGGVDTQYF
TRBJ1-1	TRBD1	-	TRBV6-6	TGTGCCAGCAGTAACAGGGGAGCGAACACTGAAGCTTTCTTT	CASSNRGANTEAFF
TRBJ1-1	-	-	TRBV7-9	TGTGCCAGCAGCTTACAAAGGGAGACTGAAGCTTTCTTT	CASSLQRETEAFF
TRBJ1-3	-	-	TRBV5-5	TGTGCCAGCAGCCCGGGGACATTTGGCACCATATATTTT	CASSPGTFGTIYF
TRBJ1-1	-	-	TRBV3-1/TRBV3-2	TGTGCCAGCAGCCAAGTAAGTCTGGGGACGAACACTGAAGCTTTCTTT	CASSQVSLGTNTEAFF
TRBJ1-1	-	-	TRBV28	TGTGCCAGCAGGCCGGGACAACCCACTGAAGCTTTCTTT	CASRPGQPTEAFF
TRBJ2-7	-	-	TRBV21-1	TGTGCCAGCAGCACTCCGGGACAGGGGCTAGGGGAGCAGTACTTC	CASSTPGQGLGEQYF
TRBJ1-2	TRBD1	-	TRBV18	TGTGCCAGCTCACAGGACAGGTTTGGCTACACCTTC	CASSQDRFGYTF
TRBJ2-7	TRBD2	-	TRBV5-4	TGTGCCAGCAGCCGTAGCGGGAGCGGCCCCTACGAGCAGTACTTC	CASSRSGSGPYEQYF
TRBJ1-2	TRBD1	-	TRBV6-5	TGTGCCAGCAGTAATAGGGGGCTATGGGGCTACACCTTC	CASSNRGLWGYTF
TRBJ1-2	-	-	TRBV6-5	TGTGCCAGCAGTTACGCGCAGCGCAACTTAAACTATGGCTACACCTTC	CASSYAQRNLNYGYTF
TRBJ1-5	-	-	TRBV19	TGTGCCAGTAGTGTGACGGGGGCGAGCAATCAGCCCCAGCATTTT	CASSVTGASNQPQHF
TRBJ1-2	-	-	TRBV6-5	TGTGCCAGCAGTTACAACAGCGGAGATGGCTACACCTTC	CASSYNSGDGYTF
TRBJ1-4	-	-	TRBV2	TGTGCCAGCAGTGAGGATGAAAAACTGTTTTTT	CASSEDEKLFF
TRBJ1-3	-	-	TRBV7-9	TGTGCCAGCAGCTTATCTATCTCTGGAAACACCATATATTTT	CASSLSISGNTIYF
TRBJ1-4	TRBD1	-	TRBV24-1	TGTGCCACCAGTGAGGGGACAGGGAGGACGAGCGAAAAACTGTTTTTT	CATSEGTGRTSEKLFF
TRBJ2-6	-	-	TRBV5-6	TGTGCCAGCAGCCCGGGACGCCGCTCTGGGGCCAACGTCCTGACTTTC	CASSPGRRSGANVLTF
TRBJ2-1	-	-	TRBV29-1	TGCAGCGCCGCTCACGGGCGGTGGGAGCAGTTCTTC	CSAAHGRWEQFF
TRBJ2-7	TRBD2	-	TRBV5-1	TGCGCCAGCCTCCCGGGGGGAGCATTTGGCGAGCAGTACTTC	CASLPGGAFGEQYF
TRBJ1-6	-	once	TRBV18	TGTGCCAGCTCACCACCGGAATCTGGGTTGTCGAGACCCCTCCACTTT	CASSPPESGLSRPLHF
TRBJ2-7	-	-	TRBV3-1/TRBV3-2	TGTGCCAGCAGCCAAGTATTACAGTACGAGCAGTACTTC	CASSQVLQYEQYF
TRBJ1-2	TRBD1	-	TRBV3-1/TRBV3-2	TGTGCCAGCAGCCAAGATCGGACAGGGGGGCCCTATGGCTACACCTTC	CASSQDRTGGPYGYTF
TRBJ1-3	-	-	TRBV4-1	TGCGCCAGCAGCCAAGAGTGGATCAACTCTGGAAACACCATATATTTT	CASSQEWINSGNTIYF
TRBJ2-7	TRBD1	-	TRBV5-5	TGTGCCAGCAGCCGGGTGGACAGGTACTACGAGCAGTACTTC	CASSRVDRYYEQYF
TRBJ1-5	TRBD1	-	TRBV6-6	TGTGCCAGCAGGGATCACAGGGGGACGGGCAATCAGCCCCAGCATTTT	CASRDHRGTGNQPQHF